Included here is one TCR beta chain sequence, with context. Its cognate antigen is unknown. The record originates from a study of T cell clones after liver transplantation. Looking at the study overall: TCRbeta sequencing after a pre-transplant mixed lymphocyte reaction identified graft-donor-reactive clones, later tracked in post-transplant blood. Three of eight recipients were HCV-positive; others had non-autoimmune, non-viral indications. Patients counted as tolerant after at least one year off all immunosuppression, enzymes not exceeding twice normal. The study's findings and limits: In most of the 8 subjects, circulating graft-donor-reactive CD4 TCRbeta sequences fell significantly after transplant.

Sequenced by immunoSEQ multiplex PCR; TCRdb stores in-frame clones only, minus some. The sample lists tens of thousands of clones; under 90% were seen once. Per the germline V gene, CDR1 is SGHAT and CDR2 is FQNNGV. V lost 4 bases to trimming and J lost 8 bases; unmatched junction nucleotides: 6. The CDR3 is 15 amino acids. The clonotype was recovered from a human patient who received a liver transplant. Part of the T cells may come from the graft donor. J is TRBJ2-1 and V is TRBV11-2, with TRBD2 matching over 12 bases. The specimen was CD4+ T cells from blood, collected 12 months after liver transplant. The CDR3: CASSSGASGRDEQFF. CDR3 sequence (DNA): TGTGCCAGCAGCTCAGGCGCTAGCGGGAGGGATGAGCAGTTCTTC.